This T cell receptor (beta chain) is drawn from a study of graft-versus-host responses after intestinal transplantation. Measured with immunoSEQ multiplex PCR; TCRdb has only the in-frame clones, and not every one. The sample consists of about 36,000 clones, approximately 93% of them appearing once. Details on this clone: What it recognizes is unknown.

The material sequenced was unstimulated CD4+ T cells sorted from spleen or lymph node cells, taken before transplant. The source is a human donor who was the organ donor for an intestinal transplant.

The CDR3 sequence: CSARSSYEQYF. CDR3 bases: TGCAGTGCTAGATCCTCCTACGAGCAGTACTTC. The rearrangement uses TRBV20-1 and TRBJ2-7; D gene ambiguous. Trimming left V 2 bases short and J 0 bases short, with 2 bases between. The germline V gene encodes CDR1 DFQATT and CDR2 SNEGSKA (reference sequence). The CDR3 has 11 residues.